This entry concerns a single T cell receptor (beta chain). This sample was taken from a study of cytomegalovirus exposure and HLA in healthy donors. V shed 4 bases and J 7 bases; nucleotides not matched to a gene: 4. CDR3 length: 13 amino acids. Germline-derived CDR1 and CDR2 are LNHDA and SQIVND (reference sequence). The primer mix had 60 Vbeta and 13 Jbeta primers. Clones were read by immunoSEQ multiplex PCR, and TCRdb kept only the in-frame ones, dropping some. The table includes under 200,000 clones, around 84% detected once. This TCR derives from a woman in her forties or fifties in good health and CMV-seropositive. Sequencing used PBMCs. The chain has TRBV19 and TRBJ1-5; 7 positions agree with TRBD1. The CDR3 DNA sequence: TGTGCCAGTAGTAGCGACAGGGCCCAGCCCCAGCATTTT. The encoded protein is CASSSDRAQPQHF.